This TCR beta chain derives from a study of blood T cell repertoires in COVID-19. V was cut by 6 bases and J by 0 bases, with 5 bases left in between. Germline V CDR1 and CDR2: MNHEY, SVGAGI. The CDR3 spans 12 residues. Sequencing was performed with immunoSEQ multiplex PCR; in TCRdb, only in-frame clones are kept and a portion is missing. The data contain some 50,000 clones, approximately 90% of them singletons. The sequencing sample was made of peripheral blood. This chain uses TRBV6-5 with TRBJ1-1; D unclear. This clonotype was sampled from a man in his fifties or sixties with acute or convalescent COVID-19. The CDR3, as DNA: TGTGCCAGCAGGCAGATGAACACTGAAGCTTTCTTT. Its translation is CASRQMNTEAFF.